This entry lists 25 T cell receptor beta chains sequenced from one sample in a study of blood T cell repertoires in COVID-19. The assay was immunoSEQ multiplex PCR, and TCRdb's table has in-frame clones only and misses some. Here the sample spans approximately 250,000 clones, 88% being singletons. Sequencing used PBMCs or T cells enriched from blood (not recorded which). These receptors were obtained from a young woman who had recovered from COVID-19.

The gene calls are TRBV5-1 and TRBJ1-1; D gene ambiguous. In germline, CDR1 is SGHRS, CDR2 YFSETQ. The CDR3 contains 13 residues. Trimming cost V 4 bases and J 2 bases, with 9 bases left between them. CDR3 bases: TGCGCCAGCAGCCTCCTATATAACACTGAAGCTTTCTTT. The encoded protein is CASSLLYNTEAFF.

This chain links TRBV10-1 with TRBJ2-5; D uncertain. The CDR3 sequence is 14 residues long. V was pared by 0 bases and J by 4 bases, with 9 bases between. Germline CDR1 WNHNN, CDR2 SYGVQD (reference sequence). The CDR3 here is CASSESWSRETQYF. CDR3 nucleotide sequence: TGCGCCAGCAGTGAGTCTTGGTCCAGAGAGACCCAGTACTTC.

The chain combines TRBV5-1 with TRBJ2-1, with 12 bases fitting TRBD2. V shed 5 bases and J 7 bases; nucleotides not matched to a gene: 7. CDR3 length equals 15 residues. The germline CDR1 and CDR2 sequences are SGHRS and YFSETQ. Here the CDR3 DNA reads TGCGCCAGCAGAAGACTAGCGGGAGTTGGAAATGAGCAGTTCTTC. Translated: CASRRLAGVGNEQFF.

The rearrangement uses TRBV27 and TRBJ1-1; D is uncertain. Trimming removed 3 bases from V and 0 bases from J, with 11 bases in between. The CDR3 loop spans 15 amino acids. CDR1 is MNHEY, CDR2 SMNVEV, per germline (reference sequence). The CDR3 coding sequence is TGTGCCAGCAGTTTTGTGTCGCGAGTGAACACTGAAGCTTTCTTT. Its protein product is CASSFVSRVNTEAFF.

V and J are TRBV30 and TRBJ2-3; D perhaps matches TRBD2 (7 bases). The ends were cut back, 7 bases at V and 11 bases at J, with 25 bases in the middle. The CDR3 is made up of 14 amino acids. The germline gives CDR1 GTSNPN, CDR2 SVGIG (reference sequence). CDR3 DNA sequence: TGTGCCTCCTCCCCCGGGGGGCCGCTAATGTGGCAGTATTTT. This translates into CASSPGGPLMWQYF.

The chain recombines TRBV6-2 or TRBV6-3 with TRBJ2-3; perhaps TRBD2 as D (7 bases). V was shortened by 2 bases and J by 3 bases, with 18 bases between the two germline ends. The CDR3 length is 17 residues. Germline lookup yields CDR1 MNHEY and CDR2 SVGEGT. DNA of the CDR3: TGTGCCAGCAGTTACCAACCCGGGGGGCCGAGGACAGATACGCAGTATTTT. Its protein is CASSYQPGGPRTDTQYF.

V gene TRBV9 combines with J gene TRBJ1-6, with D maybe TRBD1 (6 bases). The germline V and J ends were trimmed by 3 bases and 5 bases, with 9 bases remaining between them. This CDR3 comprises 14 residues. Germline CDR1 reads SGDLS; CDR2 reads YYNGEE. The DNA for the CDR3 is TGTGCCAGCAGCGCCCAGGGGAATAATTCACCCCTCCACTTT. Its protein product is CASSAQGNNSPLHF.

V and J are TRBV18 and TRBJ1-2; D gene ambiguous. Trimming pared 0 bases from V and 8 bases from J, leaving 10 bases between. The CDR3 length is 13 residues. Germline-derived CDR1 and CDR2 are KGHSH and LQKENI. CDR3 in DNA: TGTGCCAGCTCACCACCGCGAGGTTACGGCTACACCTTC. It specifies CASSPPRGYGYTF.

The V gene is TRBV7-2, the J gene TRBJ1-2; perhaps TRBD1 as D (6 bases). The CDR3 is 15 residues long. Germline CDR1 SGHTA, CDR2 FQGNSA. The CDR3 protein is CDPGRIEGGNYGYTF. CDR3 in DNA: TGTGACCCGGGACGGATAGAGGGGGGGAACTATGGCTACACCTTC.

The rearrangement joins TRBV29-1 to TRBJ2-1; no reliable D call. CDR1 is SQVTM, CDR2 ANQGSEA, per germline. V was shortened by 4 bases and J by 0 bases, with 7 bases between the two germline ends. This CDR3 spans 13 amino acids. Here the CDR3 reads CSVGQSSYNEQFF. CDR3 DNA sequence: TGCAGCGTTGGGCAGTCCTCCTACAATGAGCAGTTCTTC.

V is TRBV19 and J is TRBJ1-1, with 11 bases lining up with TRBD1. Looked up from germline, CDR1 is LNHDA and CDR2 is SQIVND (reference sequence). CDR3 length: 15 amino acids. The V gene end was trimmed by 6 bases and the J gene end by 10 bases; junction bases not matched to a gene: 13. This CDR3 reads CASSDGTGGVEGAFF. The CDR3 DNA reads TGTGCCAGTAGCGACGGGACAGGGGGTGTTGAGGGAGCTTTCTTT.

This clone was seen once. V and J are TRBV27 and TRBJ2-5; D is undetermined. V was clipped by 6 bases and J by 0 bases, with 8 bases between them. Germline CDR1 MNHEY, CDR2 SMNVEV (reference sequence). This CDR3 is built from 13 residues. The CDR3 loop is CASRSGYQETQYF. In nucleotides, the CDR3 is TGTGCCAGCAGGTCAGGTTACCAAGAGACCCAGTACTTC.

This clone was seen a single time. The V gene is TRBV5-1, the J gene TRBJ1-6; 7 bases are a match to TRBD1. The CDR3 sequence is 15 residues long. Germline V gene sequence: CDR1 SGHRS, CDR2 YFSETQ. V lost 2 bases to trimming and J lost 1 base; unmatched junction nucleotides: 0. The CDR3 coding sequence is TGCGCCAGCAGCTTACAGGGGTCCTATAATTCACCCCTCCACTTT. Translating gives CASSLQGSYNSPLHF. Variable domain in full (rest from reference TRBV5-1 and TRBJ1-6): KAGVTQTPRYLIKTRGQQVTLSCSPISGHRSVSWYQQTPGQGLQFLFEYFSETQRNKGNFPGRFSGRQFSNSRSEMNVSTLELGDSALYLCASSLQGSYNSPLHFGNGTRLTVT.

V is TRBV19 and J is TRBJ2-6; 11 bases are shared with TRBD2. The germline gives CDR1 LNHDA, CDR2 SQIVND (reference sequence). V trimming: 4 bases; J trimming: 0 bases; junction bases outside the gene matches: 11. CDR3 length: 20 amino acids. This CDR3 reads CASSTRLAGGHHSGANVLTF. The CDR3 DNA sequence: TGTGCCAGTAGTACTAGGCTAGCGGGAGGACACCACTCTGGGGCCAACGTCCTGACTTTC. The whole variable domain, remainder taken from reference TRBV19 and TRBJ2-6, is DGGITQSPKYLFRKEGQNVTLSCEQNLNHDAMYWYRQDPGQGLRLIYYSQIVNDFQKGDIAEGYSVSREKKESFPLTVTSAQKNPTAFYLCASSTRLAGGHHSGANVLTFGAGSRLTVL.

This chain links TRBV27 with TRBJ2-3; TRBD1 matches 7 bases. The CDR3 contains 16 residues. The trim removed 5 bases at V and 2 bases at J, leaving 10 bases unmatched. Germline V gene sequence: CDR1 MNHEY, CDR2 SMNVEV (reference sequence). CDR3 nucleotides: TGTGCCAGCAGTACTCCGACAGGGCTGATCACAGATACGCAGTATTTT. Encoded protein: CASSTPTGLITDTQYF.

This sequence joins TRBV3-1 (or the pseudogene TRBV3-2) and TRBJ1-6; a possible D gene is TRBD1 (6 bases). Germline V lookup: CDR1 LGHDT, CDR2 YNNKEL (reference sequence). V gave up 3 bases and J gave up 9 bases, with 12 bases separating them. This CDR3 is 14 amino acids long. CDR3 region: CASSQGGGGSPLHF. The CDR3 DNA reads TGTGCCAGCAGCCAGGGGGGCGGGGGTTCACCCCTCCACTTT.

The V gene is TRBV12-3 or TRBV12-4, the J gene TRBJ1-5; 9 bases map to TRBD1. Trimming removed 9 bases from V and 4 bases from J; junction bases left unmatched: 4. This CDR3 has 13 residues. DNA of the CDR3: TGTGCCAGTGGTGGGACAGGGAATCAGCCCCAGCATTTT. Translation: CASGGTGNQPQHF.

This clone came up once. The chain carries TRBV30 and TRBJ2-7; 12 bases match TRBD1. Germline values: CDR1 GTSNPN, CDR2 SVGIG (reference sequence). The V segment lost 1 base and the J segment 5 bases; nucleotides outside the gene matches: 6. The CDR3 is 15 amino acids. The CDR3 spells CAWSAGTGGGDEQYF. The CDR3 nucleotides read TGTGCCTGGAGTGCGGGGACAGGGGGCGGAGACGAGCAGTACTTC.

This chain uses TRBV27 with TRBJ1-5; no firm D call. V dropped 8 bases and J dropped 6 bases, with 11 bases sitting between them. CDR1 is MNHEY, CDR2 SMNVEV, per germline (reference sequence). The CDR3 covers 12 residues. The CDR3 bases are TGTGCCAGCGCCTCCGGTGCTCAGCCCCAGCATTTT. It translates to CASASGAQPQHF.

The V and J genes are TRBV10-3 and TRBJ2-7; D ambiguous. CDR1 is ENHRY and CDR2 is SYGVKD in the germline V gene. This CDR3 is 13 amino acids long. The germline V and J ends were trimmed by 9 bases and 1 base, with 13 bases remaining between them. This CDR3 is CAIQPGRSYEQYF. The CDR3 DNA sequence: TGTGCCATACAGCCCGGAAGGTCCTACGAGCAGTACTTC.

This clone was seen once. The CDR3 protein is CASSLAGRTEAFF. The CDR3 DNA reads as TGTGCCAGCAGCTTAGCAGGGAGAACTGAAGCTTTCTTT. The chain couples TRBV11-1 to TRBJ1-1; D is unresolved. V lost 0 bases, J lost 5 bases, and 7 bases lay in between. The CDR3 extends over 13 amino acids. Germline V CDR1 and CDR2: SGHAT, FQDESV (reference sequence).

Concerning this clone: This CDR3 is also generated by other DNA sequences in the sample. This sequence joins TRBV28 and TRBJ1-2; the D gene is possibly TRBD1 (5 bases). Germline-derived CDR1 and CDR2 are MDHEN and SYDVKM. Trimming took 3 bases from V and 7 from J, leaving 15 bases between them. The CDR3 spans 14 residues. As DNA, the CDR3 is TGTGCCAGCAGTTTGGTCAGGGAAGCAGCTGGCTACACCTTC. Its translation is CASSLVREAAGYTF.

V usage is TRBV7-9 and J usage is TRBJ2-1, with 9 bases lining up with TRBD1. The V and J ends lost 5 bases and 13 bases, in that order; junction bases with no gene match: 21. Looked up from germline, CDR1 is SEHNR and CDR2 is FQNEAQ (reference sequence). This CDR3 has 17 amino acids. Written as DNA, the CDR3 is TGTGCCAGCAGCCAAATATCCCGGGACAGGGAAAGGTCCTGTCAGTTCTTC. Protein: CASSQISRDRERSCQFF.

V and J are TRBV7-9 and TRBJ2-7; 12 nucleotides match TRBD2. V lost 8 bases, J lost 6 bases, and 11 bases stayed unmatched. Germline assignment: CDR1 SEHNR and CDR2 FQNEAQ (reference sequence). The CDR3 loop spans 15 amino acids. Here the CDR3 reads CASALLAGGGCEQYF. The CDR3 nucleotides read TGTGCCAGCGCTTTACTAGCGGGAGGTGGTTGCGAGCAGTACTTC.

This chain joins TRBV19 and TRBJ2-1; perhaps TRBD2 as D (5 bases). The CDR3 covers 14 residues. Germline V gene data show CDR1 as LNHDA and CDR2 as SQIVND (reference sequence). Between the trimmed V and J ends, which lost 0 bases and 5 bases, there was a span of 8 bases. The CDR3 sequence is CASSIDLEDNEQFF. CDR3 bases: TGTGCCAGTAGTATAGATCTGGAGGACAATGAGCAGTTCTTC.